The subject of this entry is one T cell receptor beta chain. This specimen comes from a study of blood T cell repertoires in COVID-19. Original analysis: Estimated nucleated cell counts came from reference gene primer amplification. Libraries were prepared by immunoSEQ multiplex PCR; TCRdb keeps only in-frame clonotypes and omits some of them. That table furnishes V, J and clone size, whereas the DNA furnished D and trimming. Of approximately 170,000 clones in the sample, 70% to 90% were seen once. Categorization into cohorts depended on clinical history that participants reported. This CDR3 comprises 14 residues. CDR1 is LNHDA and CDR2 is SQIVND in the germline V gene (reference sequence). The V and J ends lost 6 bases and 4 bases respectively, with 15 bases between them.

The rearrangement uses TRBV19 and TRBJ1-2, with D possibly TRBD1 on 6 matching bases. The sequence came from a woman between 50 and 59 years old who had recovered from COVID-19. Sample: PBMCs or T cells enriched from blood (not recorded which). This chain's CDR3 is CASSDQGYGYGYTF. CDR3 sequence (DNA): TGTGCCAGTAGCGATCAGGGGTATGGCTATGGCTACACCTTC. The full variable domain, with the rest looked up from reference TRBV19 and TRBJ1-2, is DGGITQSPKYLFRKEGQNVTLSCEQNLNHDAMYWYRQDPGQGLRLIYYSQIVNDFQKGDIAEGYSVSREKKESFPLTVTSAQKNPTAFYLCASSDQGYGYGYTFGSGTRLTVV.